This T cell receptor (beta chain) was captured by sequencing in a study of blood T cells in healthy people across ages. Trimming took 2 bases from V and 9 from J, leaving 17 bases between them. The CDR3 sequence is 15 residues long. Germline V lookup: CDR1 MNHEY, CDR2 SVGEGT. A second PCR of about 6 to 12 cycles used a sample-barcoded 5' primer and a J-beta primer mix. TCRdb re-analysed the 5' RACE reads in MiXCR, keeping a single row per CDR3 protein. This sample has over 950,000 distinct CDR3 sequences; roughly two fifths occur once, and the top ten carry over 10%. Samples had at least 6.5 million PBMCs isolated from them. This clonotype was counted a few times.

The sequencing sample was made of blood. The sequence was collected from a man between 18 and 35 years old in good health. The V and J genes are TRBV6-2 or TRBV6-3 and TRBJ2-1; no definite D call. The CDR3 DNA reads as TGTGCCAGCAGTTACGTGTCCCCCTCGATTAGTGAGCAGTTCTTC. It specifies CASSYVSPSISEQFF.